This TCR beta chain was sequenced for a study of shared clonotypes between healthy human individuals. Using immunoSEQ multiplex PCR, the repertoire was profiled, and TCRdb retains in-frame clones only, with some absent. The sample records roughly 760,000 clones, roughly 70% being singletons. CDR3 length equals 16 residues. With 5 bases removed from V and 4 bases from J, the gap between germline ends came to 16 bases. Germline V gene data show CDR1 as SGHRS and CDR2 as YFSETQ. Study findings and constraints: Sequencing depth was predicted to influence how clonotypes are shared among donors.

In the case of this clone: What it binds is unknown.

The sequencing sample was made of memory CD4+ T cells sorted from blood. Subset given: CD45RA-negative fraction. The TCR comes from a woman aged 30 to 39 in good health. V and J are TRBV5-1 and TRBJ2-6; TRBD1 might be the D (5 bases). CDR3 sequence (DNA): TGCGCCAGCAGTGCAAGGGGCGGCGAGGGGGCCAACGTCCTGACTTTC. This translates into CASSARGGEGANVLTF. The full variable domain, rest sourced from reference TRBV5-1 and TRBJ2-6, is KAGVTQTPRYLIKTRGQQVTLSCSPISGHRSVSWYQQTPGQGLQFLFEYFSETQRNKGNFPGRFSGRQFSNSRSEMNVSTLELGDSALYLCASSARGGEGANVLTFGAGSRLTVL.